The rows below give T cell receptor beta chains drawn from one sample of a study of OX40 agonist ivuxolimab in advanced cancers. The table came from immunoSEQ multiplex PCR; TCRdb's copy has only in-frame clones and leaves some out. The sample records around 63,000 clones, 80% to 95% being singletons. The sample consisted of CD4+ or CD8+ T cells sorted from blood, taken in a trial of the OX40 agonist ivuxolimab. These receptors all come from an adult with an advanced solid tumor such as melanoma, head and neck, liver or kidney cancer. Each CDR3 is given with its conserved first and last residue. The order of the fields is D gene, clone size, J gene, V gene, CDR3 protein, CDR3 DNA. A D gene is named only where the DNA matches it firmly. Clone sizes are given selectively: once, few, many, or a class where the clone is expanded.

TRBD2 . TRBJ2-1 TRBV4-1 CASSQGLGLAGELYEQFF TGCGCCAGCAGCCAGGGACTTGGACTAGCGGGAGAGTTATATGAGCAGTTCTTC
. . TRBJ2-7 TRBV5-4 CASSQDWGSVIEQYF TGTGCCAGCAGCCAAGATTGGGGGAGTGTGATCGAGCAGTACTTC
. . TRBJ2-3 TRBV23-1 CASSLGTPSTDTQYF TGCGCCAGCAGTCTCGGGACACCTAGCACAGATACGCAGTATTTT
. . TRBJ2-2 TRBV11-2 CASSTPRMEANTGELFF TGTGCCAGCAGCACCCCCCGGATGGAAGCGAACACCGGGGAGCTGTTTTTT
TRBD1 . TRBJ1-1 TRBV6-5 CASSLGTGVTEAFF TGTGCCAGCAGTCTTGGGACAGGGGTCACTGAAGCTTTCTTT
. . TRBJ1-1 TRBV25-1 CASSLFDTEAFF TGTGCCAGCAGTTTATTTGACACTGAAGCTTTCTTT
. . TRBJ2-3 TRBV28 CASSLGGTDTQYF TGTGCCAGCAGTTTGGGGGGCACAGATACGCAGTATTTT
TRBD1 . TRBJ2-1 TRBV18 CAINPGTGPSGGYNEQFF TGTGCCATCAATCCCGGGACAGGTCCCTCAGGGGGGTACAATGAGCAGTTCTTC
TRBD1 . TRBJ2-5 TRBV2 CASIGQGITETQYF TGTGCCAGCATTGGACAGGGGATAACGGAGACCCAGTACTTC
TRBD2 . TRBJ2-5 TRBV27 CASSPLGGLAGVLETQYF TGTGCCAGCAGTCCTCTTGGCGGACTAGCGGGAGTACTCGAGACCCAGTACTTC
. . TRBJ1-1 TRBV5-1 CASSLSGAMNTEAFF TGCGCCAGCAGCTTATCGGGGGCAATGAACACTGAAGCTTTCTTT
TRBD2 . TRBJ2-7 TRBV2 CASWGTSGTTYEQYF TGTGCCAGCTGGGGGACTAGCGGGACGACCTACGAGCAGTACTTC
TRBD1 . TRBJ2-7 TRBV7-9 CASSLGTRGRYEQYF TGTGCCAGCAGCTTAGGTACCAGGGGGCGATACGAGCAGTACTTC
. . TRBJ1-1 TRBV29-1 CSVEGDGTEAFF TGCAGCGTTGAAGGTGATGGGACTGAAGCTTTCTTT
. . TRBJ2-1 TRBV4-3 CASSQAKGGKRNEQFF TGCGCCAGCAGCCAAGCCAAGGGCGGGAAGCGCAATGAGCAGTTCTTC
TRBD2 . TRBJ2-3 TRBV6-6 CASSTGLAGEGDTQYF TGTGCCAGCAGTACAGGACTAGCGGGAGAAGGAGATACGCAGTATTTT
. . TRBJ1-4 TRBV4-3 CASSQDGREDEKLFF TGCGCCAGCAGCCAAGATGGCAGGGAGGATGAAAAACTGTTTTTT
TRBD2 once TRBJ2-3 TRBV9 CASSVGGYSTDTQYF TGTGCCAGCAGCGTGGGGGGGTATAGCACAGATACGCAGTATTTT
. . TRBJ2-7 TRBV19 CASSDRREQYF TGTGCCAGTAGTGATAGGCGCGAGCAGTACTTC
. few TRBJ1-5 TRBV6-6 CASSTQGRGNQPQHF TGTGCCAGCAGTACCCAGGGTCGGGGCAATCAGCCCCAGCATTTT
TRBD1 . TRBJ1-2 TRBV7-9 CASSLDLQGAGSYGYTF TGTGCCAGCAGCTTAGACCTCCAGGGGGCGGGAAGCTATGGCTACACCTTC
. . TRBJ2-7 TRBV20-1 CSARDYYEQYF TGCAGTGCTAGGGACTACTACGAGCAGTACTTC
. . TRBJ1-4 TRBV7-9 CASSRALDEKLFF TGTGCCAGCAGCCGGGCTTTGGATGAAAAACTGTTTTTT
. . TRBJ2-1 TRBV27 CASSPNAQTIEQFF TGTGCCAGCAGCCCTAACGCCCAAACGATTGAGCAGTTCTTC
. . TRBJ1-2 TRBV6-1 CASSERLGANYGYTF TGTGCCAGCAGTGAGCGATTGGGAGCTAACTATGGCTACACCTTC
. . TRBJ2-7 TRBV6-6 CASRLTGTSYEQYF TGTGCCAGCAGGCTGACAGGAACTTCCTACGAGCAGTACTTC
TRBD2 . TRBJ2-7 TRBV27 CASSLWASGSSYEQYF TGTGCCAGCAGTTTATGGGCTAGCGGGAGCTCCTACGAGCAGTACTTC
TRBD2 . TRBJ2-7 TRBV6-1 CASSEHGLAGAGEQYF TGTGCCAGCAGTGAACACGGACTAGCGGGAGCAGGCGAGCAGTACTTC
TRBD1 . TRBJ2-7 TRBV2 CASSPGQGSSYEQYF TGTGCCAGCAGTCCGGGACAGGGGTCTTCCTACGAGCAGTACTTC
. . TRBJ2-2 TRBV30 CACRAVPRSPGELFF TGTGCCTGCCGGGCGGTGCCGCGGTCCCCCGGGGAGCTGTTTTTT
. . TRBJ2-7 TRBV7-9 CASSFALYHEQYF TGTGCCAGCAGCTTCGCGCTGTACCACGAGCAGTACTTC
. . TRBJ2-1 TRBV6-5 CASSITGGDEQFF TGTGCCAGCAGCATTACGGGGGGCGATGAGCAGTTCTTC
. few TRBJ1-2 TRBV28 CAVRVNYGYTF TGTGCCGTCAGGGTTAACTATGGCTACACCTTC
TRBD1 . TRBJ2-3 TRBV7-9 CASSTRTGGSTDTQYF TGTGCCAGCAGCACCAGGACAGGGGGAAGCACAGATACGCAGTATTTT
. . TRBJ2-7 TRBV19 CASSIDLTPQSDEQYF TGTGCCAGTAGTATAGATCTCACACCCCAATCTGACGAGCAGTACTTC
TRBD2 . TRBJ2-6 TRBV6-4 CASRPGLGAAGANVLTF TGTGCCAGCAGGCCGGGACTAGGGGCGGCTGGGGCCAACGTCCTGACTTTC
. . TRBJ2-5 TRBV6-5 CASSWGNQETQYF TGTGCCAGCAGTTGGGGGAACCAAGAGACCCAGTACTTC
TRBD1 once TRBJ2-1 TRBV10-1 CASSEPGQGHNEQFF TGCGCCAGCAGTGAGCCGGGACAGGGCCACAATGAGCAGTTCTTC